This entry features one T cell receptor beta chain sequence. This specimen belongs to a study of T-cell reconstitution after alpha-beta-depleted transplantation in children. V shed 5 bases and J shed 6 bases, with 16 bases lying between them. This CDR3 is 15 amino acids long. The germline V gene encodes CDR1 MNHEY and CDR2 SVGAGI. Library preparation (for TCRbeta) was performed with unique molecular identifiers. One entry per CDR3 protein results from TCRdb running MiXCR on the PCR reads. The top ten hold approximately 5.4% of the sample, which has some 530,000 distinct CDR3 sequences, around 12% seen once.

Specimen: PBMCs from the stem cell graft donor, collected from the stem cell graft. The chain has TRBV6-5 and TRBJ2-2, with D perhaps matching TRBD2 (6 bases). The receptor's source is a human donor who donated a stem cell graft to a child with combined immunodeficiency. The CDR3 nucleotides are TGTGCCAGCAGTACTAGACTAGAGTGGGCCGGGGAGCTGTTTTTT. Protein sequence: CASSTRLEWAGELFF.